The 17 T cell receptor beta chains below all came from one sample that was sequenced in a study of glioma-infiltrating T cells after dendritic cell vaccination listed by TCRdb under 2016. Reading the label with the study, this specimen's time point is: after dendritic cell vaccination, including at tumor progression/relapse. Library method: the immunoSEQ multiplex PCR assay. TCRdb took this table from immuneACCESS and kept in-frame rearrangements with V and J called. Such tables lack part of the clones; where checked against another copy, unresolved V genes explain under half of the gap, and the rest is unexplained. In all, the sample holds 80,000 to 100,000 clones, and approximately 80% of those were seen once. The leading ten clones occupy about 5% of the sample. Sequenced here: blood, sampled after dendritic cell vaccination. The receptors originated from a human donor with glioblastoma.

The genes are TRBV5-1 and TRBJ1-4; 9 bases align to TRBD1. Germline loops: CDR1 SGHRS, CDR2 YFSETQ. Losses at the gene ends were 4 bases for V and 0 bases for J; bases not matched to a gene: 1. This CDR3 is built from 15 residues. The CDR3 nucleotides read TGCGCCAGCAGCGGGACAGGGTCAACTAATGAAAAACTGTTTTTT. Translating gives CASSGTGSTNEKLFF.

Sample share makes this clone large (0.1 to 1%). The chain employs TRBV2 and TRBJ2-7, with D possibly matching TRBD1 (5 bases). Trimming left V 6 bases short and J 4 bases short, with 13 bases between. The germline CDR1 and CDR2 sequences are SNHLY and FYNNEI. CDR3 size: 13 residues. CDR3 protein: CASRVQGAYEQYF. The DNA of the CDR3 is TGTGCCAGCAGGGTCCAGGGTGCGTACGAGCAGTACTTC.

The rearrangement uses TRBV27 and TRBJ1-2; possible D gene TRBD1, 6 bases. In germline, CDR1 is MNHEY, CDR2 SMNVEV (reference sequence). The CDR3 has 14 residues. Trimming shortened V by 3 bases and J by 6 bases, and 14 bases separated the two germline ends. The CDR3 loop is CASSFTQGTHGYTF. CDR3 DNA sequence: TGTGCCAGCAGTTTCACACAGGGCACCCATGGCTACACCTTC.

V and J are TRBV7-9 and TRBJ1-3; tentative D call: TRBD1 (6 bases). CDR1 is SEHNR, CDR2 FQNEAQ, per germline (reference sequence). The CDR3 length is 16 residues. V was pared by 5 bases and J by 1 base, with 15 bases between. The CDR3 is CASSLGGAFSGNTIYF. In nucleotides, the CDR3 is TGTGCCAGCAGCCTGGGGGGGGCGTTTTCTGGAAACACCATATATTTT.

This chain connects TRBV14 to TRBJ1-5, with D hard to call. This CDR3 has 13 amino acids. Trimming left V 1 base short and J 7 bases short, with 8 bases between. CDR1 SGHDN and CDR2 FVKESK come from the germline V gene. The CDR3 bases are TGTGCCAGCAGCCAAGGTGGGGAGCAGCCCCAGCATTTT. It specifies CASSQGGEQPQHF.

The V gene is TRBV6-5, the J gene TRBJ2-7; 10 bases match TRBD1. Trimming cost V 0 bases and J 1 base; bases outside gene matches: 3. The CDR3 is 16 amino acids. Germline-derived CDR1 and CDR2 are MNHEY and SVGAGI. The CDR3 coding sequence is TGTGCCAGCAGTTACTCGTGGGACAGGGGTTCCTACGAGCAGTACTTC. It yields the protein CASSYSWDRGSYEQYF.

The rearrangement joins TRBV5-5 to TRBJ1-2; 9 nucleotides match TRBD1. This CDR3 has 14 amino acids. CDR1 is SGHKS and CDR2 is YYEKEE in the germline V gene (reference sequence). V trimming: 5 bases; J trimming: 7 bases; junction bases outside the gene matches: 9. CDR3 sequence reads: CASSKGQGLFGYTF. In nucleotides, the CDR3 is TGTGCCAGCAGTAAAGGACAGGGGCTCTTTGGCTACACCTTC.

The V call is TRBV4-2, the J call TRBJ2-6, with TRBD1 matching 7 bases. Germline-derived CDR1 and CDR2 are LGHNA and YNFKEQ. Germline trimming cut 0 bases from V and 0 bases from J; bases unmatched to any gene: 5. The CDR3 runs to 18 residues. CDR3 bases: TGTGCCAGCAGCCAAGATTGGACAGGCAGCTCTGGGGCCAACGTCCTGACTTTC. Protein product: CASSQDWTGSSGANVLTF.

The chain uses TRBV29-1 and TRBJ2-5; 11 nucleotides match TRBD1. Germline V CDR1 and CDR2: SQVTM, ANQGSEA. The CDR3 sequence is 14 residues long. Trimming cost V 8 bases and J 2 bases; bases outside gene matches: 7. In DNA form, the CDR3 reads TGCAGCTCCGGACAGGGGGCTAAGCAAGAGACCCAGTACTTC. Amino acids: CSSGQGAKQETQYF.

V gene TRBV19 combines with J gene TRBJ2-1; 7 nucleotides match TRBD1. Germline CDR1 LNHDA, CDR2 SQIVND (reference sequence). V was pared by 5 bases and J by 8 bases, with 3 bases of the junction left unmatched. The CDR3 runs 12 residues. Written as DNA, the CDR3 is TGTGCCAGTAGTGAAACAGGGGATGAGCAGTTCTTC. It yields the protein CASSETGDEQFF.

V is TRBV5-1 and J is TRBJ2-2, with TRBD2 identical over 10 bases. Germline-derived CDR1 and CDR2 are SGHRS and YFSETQ. Trimming at V came to 2 bases and at J to 6 bases, leaving 1 base not matched to a gene. The CDR3 has 14 amino acids. The CDR3, as DNA: TGCGCCAGCAGCTTTACTAGCGGGGCCGGGGAGCTGTTTTTT. Protein product: CASSFTSGAGELFF.

In its sample, this clone was seen a few times. The rearrangement joins TRBV2 to TRBJ1-2; D may be TRBD1 (6 bases). CDR1 is SNHLY and CDR2 is FYNNEI in the germline V gene. This CDR3 region has 12 residues. V gave up 9 bases and J gave up 2 bases, with 10 bases separating them. This CDR3 is CARADRNYGYTF. CDR3 in DNA: TGTGCCAGAGCGGACAGAAACTATGGCTACACCTTC.

CDR3: CASSRPPQETQYF. The DNA of the CDR3 is TGTGCCAGTAGTAGGCCACCCCAAGAGACCCAGTACTTC. The chain combines TRBV19 with TRBJ2-5; D uncertain. Per germline, CDR1 LNHDA and CDR2 SQIVND (reference sequence). This CDR3 contains 13 residues. V shed 4 bases and J shed 1 base, with 7 bases lying between them.

The rearrangement joins TRBV5-6 to TRBJ2-7; no clear D. Deletions cut 1 base from V and 7 bases from J, with 12 bases between. This CDR3 comprises 13 residues. From germline, CDR1 is SGHDT and CDR2 YYEEEE. DNA for the CDR3: TGTGCCAGCAGCTTGACCCCCGCCGGGGAGCAGTACTTC. Its translation is CASSLTPAGEQYF.

The CDR3 sequence is CASSLAGEQFF. In DNA, the CDR3 is TGCGCCAGCAGCTTGGCGGGAGAGCAGTTCTTC. This chain uses TRBV5-1 with TRBJ2-1; D is perhaps TRBD2 (5 bases). Germline V gene sequence: CDR1 SGHRS, CDR2 YFSETQ. CDR3 length: 11 amino acids. Trimming left V 0 bases short and J 10 bases short, with 5 bases between.

The J gene is TRBJ1-4, the V gene TRBV5-1, with a weak D call TRBD1 (6 bases). This CDR3 spans 13 amino acids. The germline V gene has CDR1 SGHRS and CDR2 YFSETQ. Trimming stripped 5 bases from V and 8 bases from J, with 13 bases between. The CDR3 protein is CASRRQGNEKLFF. The CDR3 nucleotides read TGCGCCAGCAGAAGGCAGGGGAACGAAAAACTGTTTTTT.

This clone was observed once. This chain connects TRBV20-1 to TRBJ2-3, with D possibly being TRBD2 (7 bases). Per germline, CDR1 DFQATT and CDR2 SNEGSKA (reference sequence). V gave up 5 bases and J gave up 11 bases, with 14 bases separating them. CDR3 length: 11 amino acids. CDR3 nucleotide sequence: TGCAGTGCTCTAGGGGGGAGGGAGCAGTATTTT. This translates into CSALGGREQYF.